This is a list of T cell receptor beta chains from one sample in a study of identical twins. TCRdb reanalysed the 5' RACE reads using MiXCR and keeps one entry per CDR3 protein. The data contain approximately 620,000 distinct CDR3 sequences, approximately 9% of them singletons. This sample was shared with a second study, whose subject was yellow fever vaccine responses in identical twins.

The sample comprised PBMCs. These receptors were obtained from a woman younger than 35 in good health. Each CDR3 is given with its conserved first and last residue. A D gene is named only where the DNA matches it firmly. Clone size is shown for a subset of rows, as once, few, many or a class of expanded clone.

CASSRQVSGANVLTF TGTGCCAGCAGCCGACAGGTCTCTGGGGCCAACGTCCTGACTTTC TRBJ2-6 NA TRBV3-1 NA
CASTQRRHSGDSRDTQYF TGTGCCAGCACTCAAAGGCGGCATTCTGGGGATTCTCGAGATACGCAGTATTTT TRBJ2-3 few TRBV2 NA
CASSAGQISYTF TGTGCCAGCAGTGCTGGACAGATCAGCTACACCTTC TRBJ1-2 NA TRBV6-5 NA
CASSYVARPYEQYF TGTGCCAGCAGCTACGTAGCGAGACCCTACGAGCAGTACTTC TRBJ2-7 NA TRBV7-2 NA
CASSEIGVRTGELFF TGTGCCAGCAGTGAAATTGGAGTTCGAACCGGGGAGCTGTTTTTT TRBJ2-2 many TRBV25-1 NA
CASSLEGANQPQHF TGCGCCAGCAGCTTGGAGGGGGCTAATCAGCCCCAGCATTTT TRBJ1-5 NA TRBV5-1 TRBD1
CASSPGQALVNEQYF TGTGCCAGCTCACCAGGCCAGGCCCTAGTGAACGAGCAGTACTTC TRBJ2-7 few TRBV18 NA
CASRRGPYNSPLHF TGTGCCAGCAGAAGGGGACCCTATAATTCACCCCTCCACTTT TRBJ1-6 NA TRBV6-1 NA
CSAVGAGEGLGEQFF TGCAGTGCAGTTGGGGCGGGAGAAGGGCTCGGAGAGCAGTTCTTC TRBJ2-1 many TRBV20-1 TRBD2
CASGPQGNDEKLFF TGTGCCAGCGGACCCCAGGGGAATGATGAAAAACTGTTTTTT TRBJ1-4 many TRBV28 NA